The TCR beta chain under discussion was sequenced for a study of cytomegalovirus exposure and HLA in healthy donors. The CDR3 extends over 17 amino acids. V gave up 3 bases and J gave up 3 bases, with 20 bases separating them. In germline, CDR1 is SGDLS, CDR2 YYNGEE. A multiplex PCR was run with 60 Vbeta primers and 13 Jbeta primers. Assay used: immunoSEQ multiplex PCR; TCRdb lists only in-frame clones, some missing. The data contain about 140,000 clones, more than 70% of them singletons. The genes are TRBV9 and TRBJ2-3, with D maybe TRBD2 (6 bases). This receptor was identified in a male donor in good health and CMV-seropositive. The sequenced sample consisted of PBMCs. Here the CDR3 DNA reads TGTGCCAGCAGCGCTGATCCCCGACTAGGAGGTACAGATACGCAGTATTTT. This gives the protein CASSADPRLGGTDTQYF.